The rows below give T cell receptor beta chains drawn from one sample of a study of blood T cells in healthy people across ages. TCRdb re-called the 5' RACE reads with MiXCR, one entry per CDR3 protein. The data show approximately 900,000 distinct CDR3 sequences, with 29% seen just once and approximately 10% held by the top ten. In addition, the sample was reused for a study of T cells of mothers and their children.

Sequencing was done on a sample of blood. All receptors come from a woman aged 40 to 50 in good health. Each CDR3 is given without its conserved first and last residue. D genes are given only for firm matches.

V,D,CDR3
TRBV12-3/TRBV12-4,NA,ASSLVQGRNSPLH
TRBV20-1,NA,SARVGLQGCT
TRBV19,NA,ASSIEAAARFYYGYT
TRBV6-5,TRBD1,ASSYARGLGNTIY
TRBV7-2,NA,ASSLVSTEHNEKLF
TRBV6-6,NA,ASSYNRVENEQF
TRBV18,NA,ASSPLQNNNEQF
TRBV27,NA,ASSPRGGEAYGYT
TRBV29-1,NA,SVDLGGRGYGYT
TRBV29-1,NA,SVEEGSYGYT
TRBV2,TRBD1,ASRGGTGRNSPLH
TRBV7-2,NA,ASSQLRAVQETQY
TRBV29-1,NA,SALGPATGRLTEAF
TRBV20-1,TRBD1,SAIQGVYGYT
TRBV3-1,TRBD2,ASSPTGPTTGGFLNEQF
TRBV7-2,TRBD2,ASSALVGAGGQRETQY
TRBV29-1,NA,SDSSYT
TRBV19,NA,ASSIGWNYGYT
TRBV20-1,NA,SARDQPSAGNGYT
TRBV7-3,NA,ASSDDPTSFSGANVLT
TRBV3-1,NA,ASSPEGRNYGYT
TRBV12-3/TRBV12-4,NA,ASSPRAGWNQPQH
TRBV20-1,TRBD1,SARDAGTGGHEQY
TRBV25-1,NA,ASSEGGYGNQPQH
TRBV28,TRBD1,ASSPRQGGSYGYT
TRBV5-5,TRBD1,ASSQLGQGGSPLH
TRBV9,NA,ASSVGRTRNTGELF
TRBV2,NA,ASRREGGRNTEAF
TRBV7-2,TRBD1,ASSYRDRRGDYT
TRBV29-1,NA,SVEVGGHLETQF
TRBV3-1,TRBD2,ASSRDYPMNNEQF
TRBV28,NA,ASRSTRESYEQY
TRBV5-6,TRBD1,ASSLWTGTYEQY
TRBV5-1,NA,ASSPARGGNTEAF
TRBV28,TRBD1,ASSTGTVPDGYT
TRBV20-1,TRBD2,SARSARGNTDTQY
TRBV20-1,TRBD1,SAVTGQGNYGYT
TRBV11-2,NA,ASSLRVLGTGELF
TRBV7-3,NA,ASSLGSRANEQF
TRBV4-2,TRBD1,ASSQPLAGTGLYEQY
TRBV30,NA,AWSIDSRPSYEQY
TRBV4-1,NA,ASSQDQPPYEQY
TRBV30,NA,AWSTTVSLNEQF
TRBV28,TRBD2,ASGIPELAGGSKQF
TRBV7-9,TRBD1,ASSSKQGDYGYT
TRBV6-6,TRBD1,ASTLQGSTYEQY
TRBV6-5,TRBD2,ASSSRLAGRSGANVLT
TRBV20-1,TRBD2,SARVAGFSNEQF
TRBV7-9,NA,ASSLAVSEQF
TRBV7-9,NA,ASSLARDAPQETQY
TRBV6-5,NA,ASSYGGASYEQF
TRBV2,TRBD2,ASSKGLAATDTQY